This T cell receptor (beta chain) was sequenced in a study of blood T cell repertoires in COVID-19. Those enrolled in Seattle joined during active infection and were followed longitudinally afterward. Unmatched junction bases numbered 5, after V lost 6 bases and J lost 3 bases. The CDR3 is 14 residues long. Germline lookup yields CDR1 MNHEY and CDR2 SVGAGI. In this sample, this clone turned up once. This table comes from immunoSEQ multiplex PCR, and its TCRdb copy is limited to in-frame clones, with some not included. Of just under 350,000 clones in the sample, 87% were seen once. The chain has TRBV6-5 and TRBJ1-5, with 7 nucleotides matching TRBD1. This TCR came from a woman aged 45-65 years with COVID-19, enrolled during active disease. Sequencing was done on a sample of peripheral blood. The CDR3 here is CASSLGTVNQPQHF. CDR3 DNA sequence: TGTGCCAGCAGCCTCGGGACAGTCAATCAGCCCCAGCATTTT.